Presented here are 19 T cell receptor beta chains from one specimen sequenced in a study of cytomegalovirus exposure and HLA in healthy donors. Repertoires were generated with immunoSEQ multiplex PCR, while TCRdb's copy carries only in-frame clones and drops some. The repertoire holds about 70,000 clones, almost 95% seen once, with approximately 5% in the top ten. The source material was PBMCs. These TCRs come from a man between 18 and 35 years old in good health and CMV-seropositive.

The chain joins TRBV7-9 to TRBJ2-3; no clear D gene. V was cut by 2 bases and J by 0 bases, with 12 bases left in between. The CDR3 consists of 16 residues. Germline V gene data show CDR1 as SEHNR and CDR2 as FQNEAQ (reference sequence). CDR3: CASSLLLGSSTDTQYF. The CDR3, as DNA: TGTGCCAGCAGCTTACTTTTGGGCAGCAGCACAGATACGCAGTATTTT.

This sequence joins TRBV21-1 and TRBJ2-5; TRBD2 reflects the table's D call only, with no check against the DNA. TRBV21-1 is noted as a pseudogene. This CDR3 region has 21 residues. CDR3 nucleotide sequence: TGTGCCAGCCCACGTCCCTTTCCCCTCTGTCTGACTAGCGTCCAACAAGAGACCCAGTACTTC. Translated: CASPRPFPLCLTSVQQETQYF.

This clone has more than one count but fewer than ten. The chain has TRBV6-4 and TRBJ2-5; 12 nucleotides line up with TRBD1. CDR1 is MRHNA and CDR2 is SNTAGT in the germline V gene. The CDR3 consists of 15 residues. V lost 4 bases to trimming and J lost 5 bases; unmatched junction nucleotides: 5. The chain's CDR3 is CASSAGTGGGETQYF. The DNA of the CDR3 is TGTGCCAGCAGTGCTGGGACAGGGGGCGGGGAGACCCAGTACTTC.

The chain carries TRBV2 and TRBJ2-1, with TRBD2 matching 11 bases. Germline V CDR1 and CDR2: SNHLY, FYNNEI. V shed 5 bases and J 5 bases; nucleotides not matched to a gene: 2. The CDR3 is made up of 14 amino acids. CDR3 DNA: TGTGCCAGCAGTCGACTAGCGGGGAACAATGAGCAGTTCTTC. The encoded protein is CASSRLAGNNEQFF. Looking up the rest from reference TRBV2 and TRBJ2-1 gives the full variable domain: EPEVTQTPSHQVTQMGQEVILRCVPISNHLYFYWYRQILGQKVEFLVSFYNNEISEKSEIFDDQFSVERPDGSNFTLKIRSTKLEDSAMYFCASSRLAGNNEQFFGPGTRLTVL.

The rearrangement uses TRBV6-1 and TRBJ1-5, with a possible D match to TRBD1 (5 bases). The CDR3 runs 13 residues. Trimming shortened V by 7 bases and J by 8 bases, and 15 bases separated the two germline ends. Germline values: CDR1 MNHNS, CDR2 SASEGT. CDR3 nucleotide sequence: TGTGCCAGCACGACGGATGGGGCTGAGCCCCAGCATTTT. Its translation: CASTTDGAEPQHF.

In its sample, this clone was seen a few times. The genes are TRBV11-2 and TRBJ2-7, with 7 bases fitting TRBD2. The V gene end was trimmed by 5 bases and the J gene end by 6 bases; junction bases not matched to a gene: 13. Germline CDR1 SGHAT, CDR2 FQNNGV. This CDR3 has 15 residues. The CDR3 DNA reads as TGTGCCAGCAGCACTAATAGCGGGCCGGTGGGCGAGCAGTACTTC. It codes for CASSTNSGPVGEQYF.

The V call is TRBV11-2, the J call TRBJ2-2; tentatively, D is TRBD2 (5 bases). Germline values: CDR1 SGHAT, CDR2 FQNNGV. The length of the CDR3 is 15 residues. Trimming cost V 10 bases and J 1 base, with 16 bases left between them. As DNA, the CDR3 is TGTGCCACCCTATTATATGGGAGGAACACCGGGGAGCTGTTTTTT. Protein sequence: CATLLYGRNTGELFF.

This chain uses TRBV27 with TRBJ2-7; 7 positions match TRBD1. Germline V gives CDR1 MNHEY, CDR2 SMNVEV (reference sequence). V shed 10 bases, J shed 6 bases, and the junction held 9 bases outside the gene matches. The CDR3 loop spans 12 amino acids. This CDR3 is CATWTGSGEQYF. The CDR3 DNA reads TGTGCCACCTGGACAGGTTCAGGCGAGCAGTACTTC.

The chain combines TRBV30 with TRBJ2-1; unclear D gene. Germline values: CDR1 GTSNPN, CDR2 SVGIG (reference sequence). The CDR3 covers 12 residues. The germline V and J ends were trimmed by 4 bases and 7 bases, with 11 bases remaining between them. DNA of the CDR3: TGTGCCTGGATGTCCGTGGAGAATGAGCAGTTCTTC. Translated, it gives CAWMSVENEQFF. Full variable domain (remainder filled in from reference TRBV30 and TRBJ2-1): SQTIHQWPATLVQPVGSPLSLECTVEGTSNPNLYWYRQAAGRGLQLLFYSVGIGQISSEVPQNLSASRPQDRQFILSSKKLLLSDSGFYLCAWMSVENEQFFGPGTRLTVL.

V gene TRBV7-6 combines with J gene TRBJ1-4; D may be TRBD1 (6 bases). Trimming pared 0 bases from V and 4 bases from J, leaving 12 bases between. The germline CDR1 and CDR2 sequences are SGHVS and FNYEAQ. The CDR3 totals 16 residues. The CDR3 DNA is TGTGCCAGCAGCTTAGCTCCTACAGGGAGTAATGAAAAACTGTTTTTT. It specifies CASSLAPTGSNEKLFF. Full variable domain (missing parts from reference TRBV7-6 and TRBJ1-4): GAGVSQSPRYKVTKRGQDVALRCDPISGHVSLYWYRQALGQGPEFLTYFNYEAQQDKSGLPNDRFSAERPEGSISTLTIQRTEQRDSAMYRCASSLAPTGSNEKLFFGSGTQLSVL.

The genes are TRBV7-9 and TRBJ1-1; TRBD1 agrees at 8 bases. The junction had 1 base not matched to a gene; V was cut back by 3 bases and J by 1 base. Germline V CDR1 and CDR2: SEHNR, FQNEAQ (reference sequence). CDR3 length: 14 residues. The chain's CDR3 is CASSFDRGNTEAFF. Written as DNA, the CDR3 is TGTGCCAGCAGCTTTGACAGGGGGAACACTGAAGCTTTCTTT.

The rearrangement links TRBV7-3 to TRBJ2-1; 8 positions match TRBD2. The junction had 2 bases not matched to a gene; V was cut back by 0 bases and J by 4 bases. Germline V CDR1 and CDR2: SGHTA, FQGTGA. The length of the CDR3 is 15 residues. The DNA of the CDR3 is TGTGCCAGCAGCTTAACAGCTAGCGGGTACAATGAGCAGTTCTTC. Translation: CASSLTASGYNEQFF.

The rearrangement links TRBV7-9 to TRBJ2-5; D gene unclear. The CDR3 has 16 residues. Trimming removed 5 bases at V and 0 bases at J, with 16 bases between. CDR1 is SEHNR and CDR2 is FQNEAQ in the germline V gene (reference sequence). The CDR3 loop is CASSTRSALYQETQYF. CDR3 bases: TGTGCCAGCAGCACCAGGTCAGCCCTGTACCAAGAGACCCAGTACTTC.

This rearrangement joins TRBV5-1 to TRBJ2-5; 9 bases align to TRBD1. J gave up 3 bases and V 0 bases, and 6 bases lay outside the gene matches. Germline lookup yields CDR1 SGHRS and CDR2 YFSETQ. The CDR3 is made up of 16 amino acids. CDR3 region: CASSLGDRVGEETQYF. DNA for the CDR3: TGCGCCAGCAGCTTGGGGGACAGGGTAGGGGAAGAGACCCAGTACTTC.

This chain links TRBV7-3 with TRBJ2-1; 7 bases map to TRBD2. V lost 8 bases to trimming and J lost 5 bases; unmatched junction nucleotides: 3. The length of the CDR3 is 12 residues. From germline, CDR1 is SGHTA and CDR2 FQGTGA. The CDR3 here is CASGRAHNEQFF. The CDR3 DNA follows: TGTGCCAGCGGGAGGGCACACAATGAGCAGTTCTTC.

This chain uses TRBV28 with TRBJ1-3, with D perhaps TRBD1 (6 bases). Germline CDR1 and CDR2: MDHEN and SYDVKM. The CDR3 runs 17 residues. V was clipped by 5 bases and J by 3 bases, with 20 bases between them. The CDR3 loop reads CASSGLNRVVGGNTIYF. CDR3 DNA sequence: TGTGCCAGCAGTGGACTCAACAGGGTTGTTGGTGGAAACACCATATATTTT.

The chain joins TRBV29-1 to TRBJ2-7, with D maybe TRBD1 (6 bases). This CDR3 is built from 12 residues. V lost 6 bases and J lost 4, with 13 bases in between. The germline gives CDR1 SQVTM, CDR2 ANQGSEA. The CDR3 loop reads CSVTGRSYEQYF. CDR3 bases: TGCAGCGTCACAGGGCGGTCATACGAGCAGTACTTC.

The CDR3 loop reads CASTTSGENYEQYF. The CDR3 region has the DNA TGCGCCAGCACCACTTCCGGGGAGAACTACGAGCAGTACTTC. V and J are TRBV10-1 and TRBJ2-7; a possible D gene is TRBD2 (5 bases). V lost 7 bases and J 3 bases, leaving 16 bases between the germline ends. This CDR3 has 14 amino acids. Germline lookup yields CDR1 WNHNN and CDR2 SYGVQD (reference sequence).

The chain couples TRBV2 to TRBJ2-3; TRBD2 aligns across 9 bases. Per the germline V gene, CDR1 is SNHLY and CDR2 is FYNNEI. After removal of 6 bases from V and 1 base from J, the junction contained 5 bases not matched to a gene. This CDR3 region has 15 residues. The CDR3 nucleotides read TGTGCCAGCAGCATAGCGGGAGTCGGCACAGATACGCAGTATTTT. This codes for CASSIAGVGTDTQYF.